Listed below are T cell receptor beta chains from one sample, sequenced in a study of blood T cell repertoires in COVID-19. Sequencing was performed with immunoSEQ multiplex PCR; in TCRdb, only in-frame clones are kept and a portion is missing. The sample lists approximately 240,000 clones; approximately 80% were seen once. What was sequenced was peripheral blood. The receptors shown here come from an older woman who had recovered from COVID-19. Both conserved end residues are part of each CDR3. The D gene is left open where the match is weak. Some rows mark clone size as missing; the rest say once, few, many or name a class of expanded clone.

V gene: TRBV2; D gene: TRBD1; J gene: TRBJ1-1; clone size: -; CDR3 DNA: TGTGCCAGCAGAGGAGACAGGGGCGGCACTGAAGCTTTCTTT; CDR3 protein: CASRGDRGGTEAFF
V gene: TRBV11-2; D gene: TRBD2; J gene: TRBJ2-1; clone size: once; CDR3 DNA: TGTGCCAGCAGCTTAGATCTCCTAGCGGGGGACCTCAGCTCCTACAATGAGCAGTTCTTC; CDR3 protein: CASSLDLLAGDLSSYNEQFF
V gene: TRBV19; D gene: TRBD2; J gene: TRBJ2-7; clone size: -; CDR3 DNA: TGTGCCAGTAGACCGGGACTAGCGGGGCCCTCCTACGAGCAGTACTTC; CDR3 protein: CASRPGLAGPSYEQYF
V gene: TRBV7-9; D gene: -; J gene: TRBJ2-5; clone size: -; CDR3 DNA: TGTGCCAGCAGCTTAGGAGCGTTTCGGGGGAACCAAGAGACCCAGTACTTC; CDR3 protein: CASSLGAFRGNQETQYF
V gene: TRBV5-5; D gene: TRBD1; J gene: TRBJ1-1; clone size: -; CDR3 DNA: TGTGCCAGCAGCTTGGATAGGACAGGCAGACGAAACACTGAAGCTTTCTTT; CDR3 protein: CASSLDRTGRRNTEAFF
V gene: TRBV4-1; D gene: -; J gene: TRBJ2-1; clone size: -; CDR3 DNA: TGCGCCAGCAGCCGAGGGGGTGACTACAATGAGCAGTTCTTC; CDR3 protein: CASSRGGDYNEQFF
V gene: TRBV7-2; D gene: TRBD2; J gene: TRBJ2-3; clone size: -; CDR3 DNA: TGTGCCAGCAGCTTAGAATTACTAGCGGGGGTCTTCAGCACAGATACGCAGTATTTT; CDR3 protein: CASSLELLAGVFSTDTQYF
V gene: TRBV6-2/TRBV6-3; D gene: -; J gene: TRBJ1-4; clone size: -; CDR3 DNA: TGTGCCAGCAGTTATTCGAGGGCTAGTGAAAAACTGTTTTTT; CDR3 protein: CASSYSRASEKLFF
V gene: TRBV27; D gene: -; J gene: TRBJ2-2; clone size: -; CDR3 DNA: TGTGCCAGCAGTGCAGGCCTGGGACAGAACACCGGGGAGCTGTTTTTT; CDR3 protein: CASSAGLGQNTGELFF
V gene: TRBV7-8; D gene: TRBD2; J gene: TRBJ2-3; clone size: -; CDR3 DNA: TGTGCCAGCAGCTTAGACCTAGCGGGGGGCACAGATACGCAGTATTTT; CDR3 protein: CASSLDLAGGTDTQYF
V gene: TRBV18; D gene: -; J gene: TRBJ2-2; clone size: -; CDR3 DNA: TGTGCCAGCTCACCGTACTCTCTTCAGGGTGAGACCGGGGAGCTGTTTTTT; CDR3 protein: CASSPYSLQGETGELFF
V gene: TRBV6-5; D gene: TRBD1; J gene: TRBJ2-5; clone size: -; CDR3 DNA: TGTGCCAGCAGACGACTGGGACAGCCACAAGAGACCCAGTACTTC; CDR3 protein: CASRRLGQPQETQYF
V gene: TRBV19; D gene: TRBD2; J gene: TRBJ2-3; clone size: few; CDR3 DNA: TGTGCCAGTAGAGCTAGCGGGGGGCTAGATACGCAGTATTTT; CDR3 protein: CASRASGGLDTQYF
V gene: TRBV13; D gene: -; J gene: TRBJ2-2; clone size: -; CDR3 DNA: TGTGCCAGCAGCTTGTTTGCAGGCCCCGCGAACACCGGGGAGCTGTTTTTT; CDR3 protein: CASSLFAGPANTGELFF
V gene: TRBV7-9; D gene: -; J gene: TRBJ1-4; clone size: -; CDR3 DNA: TGTGCCAGCAGCGAAATCACGACAGCAACTAATGAAAAACTGTTTTTT; CDR3 protein: CASSEITTATNEKLFF
V gene: TRBV13; D gene: -; J gene: TRBJ1-2; clone size: -; CDR3 DNA: TGTGCCAGCAGCTTAAGGCGGGAGGAGGGCTACACCTTC; CDR3 protein: CASSLRREEGYTF
V gene: TRBV21-1; D gene: -; J gene: TRBJ1-1; clone size: -; CDR3 DNA: TGTGCCAGCAGCAAAGTACCCCCTCGGACTGAAGCTTTCTTT; CDR3 protein: CASSKVPPRTEAFF
V gene: TRBV2; D gene: TRBD1; J gene: TRBJ1-2; clone size: once; CDR3 DNA: TGTGCCAGCAGACCCGACAGGGTCGGCGGCTACACCTTC; CDR3 protein: CASRPDRVGGYTF
V gene: TRBV9; D gene: TRBD1; J gene: TRBJ1-2; clone size: once; CDR3 DNA: TGTGCCAGCAGCGGCGCCGGGACAGGGGGCGGTGGCTACACCTTC; CDR3 protein: CASSGAGTGGGGYTF
V gene: TRBV12-3/TRBV12-4; D gene: -; J gene: TRBJ1-2; clone size: -; CDR3 DNA: TGTGCCAGCAGCAACTCTAACTATGGCTACACCTTC; CDR3 protein: CASSNSNYGYTF
V gene: TRBV5-4; D gene: TRBD1; J gene: TRBJ1-2; clone size: few; CDR3 DNA: TGTGCCAGCAGCTGGGCCGGGACAGGGTTCGTTGGCTACACCTTC; CDR3 protein: CASSWAGTGFVGYTF
V gene: TRBV7-2; D gene: TRBD1; J gene: TRBJ2-5; clone size: -; CDR3 DNA: TGTGCCAGCAGCCCAGGGGGATCAGAGACCCAGTACTTC; CDR3 protein: CASSPGGSETQYF
V gene: TRBV10-3; D gene: -; J gene: TRBJ1-2; clone size: few; CDR3 DNA: TGTGCCATCAGTGAGGGAGGCTCTAACTATGGCTACACCTTC; CDR3 protein: CAISEGGSNYGYTF
V gene: TRBV30; D gene: TRBD1; J gene: TRBJ1-1; clone size: -; CDR3 DNA: TGTGCCTGGAGTCTCCAATCGACAGGGGATGCCCTTCACACTGAAGCTTTCTTT; CDR3 protein: CAWSLQSTGDALHTEAFF
V gene: TRBV29-1; D gene: TRBD1; J gene: TRBJ1-1; clone size: -; CDR3 DNA: TGCAGCGTTGAGGGAAAGGACAGGGATACGGAAGCTTTCTTT; CDR3 protein: CSVEGKDRDTEAFF
V gene: TRBV7-2; D gene: TRBD1; J gene: TRBJ1-4; clone size: -; CDR3 DNA: TGTGCCAGCAGACGAAACGCGAACAGGGGGCTCGGGGAAAAACTGTTTTTT; CDR3 protein: CASRRNANRGLGEKLFF
V gene: TRBV27; D gene: -; J gene: TRBJ1-5; clone size: -; CDR3 DNA: TGTGCCAGCAGTTTATCGGGGGGGAACCAGCCCCAGCATTTT; CDR3 protein: CASSLSGGNQPQHF
V gene: TRBV5-1; D gene: TRBD1; J gene: TRBJ1-6; clone size: -; CDR3 DNA: TGCGCCAGCAGCTTGGCCACGGGACAGGGGGCAGGTTCACCCCTCCACTTT; CDR3 protein: CASSLATGQGAGSPLHF
V gene: TRBV7-2; D gene: TRBD1; J gene: TRBJ1-2; clone size: -; CDR3 DNA: TGTGCCAGCAGCTCTCAGAGTGGGACAGGGGGGGGCTACACCTTC; CDR3 protein: CASSSQSGTGGGYTF
V gene: TRBV9; D gene: -; J gene: TRBJ1-2; clone size: -; CDR3 DNA: TGTGCCAGCAGCGTAGATTTCGGGGGACGGGGCTACACCTTC; CDR3 protein: CASSVDFGGRGYTF
V gene: TRBV20-1; D gene: -; J gene: TRBJ1-1; clone size: -; CDR3 DNA: TGCAGTGCTAGTGGGCTCACCGGGGGGACTGAAGCTTTCTTT; CDR3 protein: CSASGLTGGTEAFF
V gene: TRBV2; D gene: TRBD1; J gene: TRBJ1-4; clone size: -; CDR3 DNA: TGTGCCAGCAGTGAATATGGGACAGAAGTTAATGAAAAACTGTTTTTT; CDR3 protein: CASSEYGTEVNEKLFF
V gene: TRBV5-1; D gene: TRBD2; J gene: TRBJ2-1; clone size: -; CDR3 DNA: TGCGCCAGCAGCTTGCGGGCTAGCGGGGGGGATGAGCAGTTCTTC; CDR3 protein: CASSLRASGGDEQFF
V gene: TRBV24-1; D gene: TRBD2; J gene: TRBJ2-1; clone size: -; CDR3 DNA: TGTGCCACCAGTGACCGGGGGGTCACTGAGCAGTTCTTC; CDR3 protein: CATSDRGVTEQFF
V gene: TRBV30; D gene: -; J gene: TRBJ2-7; clone size: -; CDR3 DNA: TGTGCCTGGAGTGTAGGACTAATATACGAGCAGTACTTC; CDR3 protein: CAWSVGLIYEQYF
V gene: TRBV21-1; D gene: -; J gene: TRBJ2-1; clone size: -; CDR3 DNA: TGTGCCAGCTTGCTAGCGGGGGGCGGTGAGCAGTTCTTC; CDR3 protein: CASLLAGGGEQFF
V gene: TRBV6-5; D gene: TRBD1; J gene: TRBJ1-5; clone size: -; CDR3 DNA: TGTGCCAGCAGTTGGGACAGGGGGGGCCCACAGCCCCAGCATTTT; CDR3 protein: CASSWDRGGPQPQHF
V gene: TRBV12-3/TRBV12-4; D gene: TRBD1; J gene: TRBJ2-5; clone size: -; CDR3 DNA: TGTGCCAGCAGTGGGGACAGAGAGACCCAGTACTTC; CDR3 protein: CASSGDRETQYF
V gene: TRBV6-1; D gene: TRBD1; J gene: TRBJ2-7; clone size: few; CDR3 DNA: TGTGCCAGCAGTGATACCGGGACAGGGGCCTACGAGCAGTACTTC; CDR3 protein: CASSDTGTGAYEQYF
V gene: TRBV6-4; D gene: TRBD1; J gene: TRBJ1-3; clone size: -; CDR3 DNA: TGTGCCAGCAGTGAGGGACAGGAGGGGAACACCATATATTTT; CDR3 protein: CASSEGQEGNTIYF
V gene: TRBV5-1; D gene: -; J gene: TRBJ1-3; clone size: -; CDR3 DNA: TGCGCCAGCAGCTTGTCGGGGGGTATATCTGGAAACACCATATATTTT; CDR3 protein: CASSLSGGISGNTIYF
V gene: TRBV3-1/TRBV3-2; D gene: -; J gene: TRBJ2-2; clone size: -; CDR3 DNA: TGTGCCAGCAGCCAAGAGATTCGGGATTCCGGGGAGCTGTTTTTT; CDR3 protein: CASSQEIRDSGELFF
V gene: TRBV19; D gene: -; J gene: TRBJ1-2; clone size: -; CDR3 DNA: TGTGCCAGTAGTATCGACGGGGTTAACTATGGCTACACCTTC; CDR3 protein: CASSIDGVNYGYTF
V gene: TRBV29-1; D gene: TRBD1; J gene: TRBJ2-7; clone size: -; CDR3 DNA: TGCAGCGTTGGGACAGGGGCTTCTGGCGAGCAGTACTTC; CDR3 protein: CSVGTGASGEQYF
V gene: TRBV24-1; D gene: TRBD1; J gene: TRBJ2-2; clone size: -; CDR3 DNA: TGTGCCACCAGTGAGTCGGGACAGGGGGCAACCGGGGAGCTGTTTTTT; CDR3 protein: CATSESGQGATGELFF
V gene: TRBV9; D gene: TRBD1; J gene: TRBJ1-3; clone size: once; CDR3 DNA: TGTGCCAGCAGCGTAGCTACAGGGGTTGGAAACACCATATATTTT; CDR3 protein: CASSVATGVGNTIYF
V gene: TRBV27; D gene: -; J gene: TRBJ1-2; clone size: -; CDR3 DNA: TGTGCCAGCATGGGGGGGGCATCTAACTATGGCTACACCTTC; CDR3 protein: CASMGGASNYGYTF